Listed below are T cell receptor beta chains from one sample, sequenced in a study of control samples from healthy donors and cancer patients. The data were produced by immunoSEQ multiplex PCR, yet TCRdb's version contains in-frame clones alone and is incomplete. This table has roughly 170,000 clones, 80% to 95% appearing once. Sample: blood. The receptor set was obtained from a woman aged 40 to 49 in good health. The CDR3 runs from the conserved cysteine through the conserved F or W. Each record gives: V gene, D gene, J gene, clone size, CDR3 protein, CDR3 DNA. A D gene is named only where the DNA matches it firmly. Rows may omit the clone size; those that give it use once, few, many or a size class.

V: TRBV5-1; D: .; J: TRBJ1-1; size: once; CDR3: CASSWGGRSEAFF; DNA: TGCGCCAGCAGCTGGGGGGGACGCTCGGAAGCTTTCTTT
V: TRBV6-5; D: .; J: TRBJ2-1; size: once; CDR3: CASRANENEQFF; DNA: TGTGCCAGCAGGGCGAATGAGAATGAGCAGTTCTTC
V: TRBV14; D: .; J: TRBJ2-2; size: .; CDR3: CASSQDVNTGELFF; DNA: TGTGCCAGCAGCCAAGACGTGAACACCGGGGAGCTGTTTTTT
V: TRBV6-6; D: .; J: TRBJ2-2; size: .; CDR3: CASSSGTAANTGELFF; DNA: TGTGCCAGCAGTTCAGGGACGGCCGCGAACACCGGGGAGCTGTTTTTT
V: TRBV19; D: TRBD1; J: TRBJ1-5; size: .; CDR3: CASSIGVGTGAGQPQHF; DNA: TGTGCCAGTAGTATAGGAGTGGGGACAGGGGCCGGACAGCCCCAGCATTTT
V: TRBV9; D: TRBD2; J: TRBJ2-1; size: .; CDR3: CASSLLAGGPYEQFF; DNA: TGTGCCAGCAGCTTACTAGCGGGGGGGCCTTATGAGCAGTTCTTC
V: TRBV6-6; D: TRBD2; J: TRBJ2-3; size: .; CDR3: CASGRGTDTQYF; DNA: TGTGCCAGCGGGAGGGGCACAGATACGCAGTATTTT
V: TRBV7-9; D: .; J: TRBJ1-1; size: .; CDR3: CASRTGQNTEAFF; DNA: TGTGCCAGCAGAACGGGACAGAACACTGAAGCTTTCTTT
V: TRBV10-2; D: .; J: TRBJ1-5; size: .; CDR3: CASSAFVGALTNQPQHF; DNA: TGCGCCAGCAGTGCCTTCGTGGGGGCACTGACTAATCAGCCCCAGCATTTT
V: TRBV7-8; D: TRBD1; J: TRBJ2-5; size: .; CDR3: CASSPGGYDLQETQYF; DNA: TGTGCCAGCAGCCCAGGGGGCTACGACCTCCAAGAGACCCAGTACTTC
V: TRBV19; D: .; J: TRBJ1-1; size: .; CDR3: CASSVAGTNTEAFF; DNA: TGTGCCAGTAGTGTGGCAGGGACTAACACTGAAGCTTTCTTT
V: TRBV6-5; D: TRBD1; J: TRBJ1-2; size: .; CDR3: CASSLSQGATDGYTF; DNA: TGTGCCAGCAGCCTCTCACAGGGGGCGACGGATGGCTACACCTTC
V: TRBV4-1; D: TRBD1; J: TRBJ1-4; size: few; CDR3: CASSTRTGGHWANEKLFF; DNA: TGCGCCAGCAGTACCCGGACAGGGGGCCATTGGGCTAATGAAAAACTGTTTTTT
V: TRBV6-2/TRBV6-3; D: .; J: TRBJ1-1; size: .; CDR3: CASSYSGGLTEAFF; DNA: TGTGCCAGCAGTTATTCTGGGGGACTAACTGAAGCTTTCTTT
V: TRBV7-3; D: .; J: TRBJ1-1; size: .; CDR3: CASSSDGENTEAFF; DNA: TGTGCCAGCAGCTCGGACGGGGAGAACACTGAAGCTTTCTTT
V: TRBV6-5; D: TRBD1; J: TRBJ1-2; size: .; CDR3: CASATGGENYGYTF; DNA: TGTGCCAGCGCCACAGGGGGGGAAAACTATGGCTACACCTTC
V: TRBV2; D: .; J: TRBJ2-7; size: few; CDR3: CASSEGRKVYEQYF; DNA: TGTGCCAGCAGCGAGGGCAGGAAGGTCTACGAGCAGTACTTC
V: TRBV6-6; D: .; J: TRBJ1-3; size: once; CDR3: CASSSTRGNTIYF; DNA: TGTGCCAGCAGTTCCACGCGCGGAAACACCATATATTTT
V: TRBV18; D: TRBD2; J: TRBJ2-1; size: .; CDR3: CASLLASGTNEQFF; DNA: TGTGCCAGTTTGTTGGCTAGCGGAACCAATGAGCAGTTCTTC
V: TRBV5-6; D: .; J: TRBJ2-3; size: once; CDR3: CASSSPAPDTQYF; DNA: TGTGCCAGCAGCTCCCCAGCCCCGGATACGCAGTATTTT
V: TRBV7-9; D: .; J: TRBJ1-4; size: .; CDR3: CASSPAGVTNEKLFF; DNA: TGTGCCAGCAGCCCGGCAGGGGTAACTAATGAAAAACTGTTTTTT
V: TRBV13; D: .; J: TRBJ1-2; size: .; CDR3: CASSSNGGWSSPYGYTF; DNA: TGTGCCAGCAGCTCGAACGGGGGCTGGAGCTCCCCATATGGCTACACCTTC
V: TRBV5-1; D: TRBD1; J: TRBJ1-3; size: .; CDR3: CASSLGQGASGNTIYF; DNA: TGCGCCAGCAGCTTGGGACAGGGGGCGTCTGGAAACACCATATATTTT
V: TRBV5-1; D: TRBD2; J: TRBJ2-7; size: .; CDR3: CASSKSGLAEINYEQYF; DNA: TGCGCCAGCAGCAAGTCGGGACTAGCGGAGATAAACTACGAGCAGTACTTC
V: TRBV3-1/TRBV3-2; D: TRBD1; J: TRBJ1-3; size: .; CDR3: CASSETGVGNTIYF; DNA: TGTGCCAGCAGCGAAACAGGGGTAGGAAACACCATATATTTT
V: TRBV5-6; D: .; J: TRBJ1-5; size: .; CDR3: CASSFGGVSNQPQHF; DNA: TGTGCCAGCAGCTTCGGGGGTGTTAGCAATCAGCCCCAGCATTTT
V: TRBV27; D: .; J: TRBJ2-7; size: .; CDR3: CASSLSRGGPSSYEQYF; DNA: TGTGCCAGCAGTTTATCCAGGGGGGGCCCCAGCTCCTACGAGCAGTACTTC
V: TRBV6-5; D: TRBD1; J: TRBJ1-3; size: .; CDR3: CASSDGQVGNTIYF; DNA: TGTGCCAGCAGCGATGGACAGGTCGGAAACACCATATATTTT
V: TRBV19; D: .; J: TRBJ1-2; size: .; CDR3: CASRHLQVFNYGYTF; DNA: TGTGCCAGTAGACACCTACAGGTGTTTAACTATGGCTACACCTTC
V: TRBV4-1; D: .; J: TRBJ2-5; size: .; CDR3: CASSQDFSGETQYF; DNA: TGCGCCAGCAGCCAAGATTTTTCCGGAGAGACCCAGTACTTC
V: TRBV6-5; D: .; J: TRBJ2-4; size: .; CDR3: CASSYSKGMGNIQYF; DNA: TGTGCCAGCAGTTACTCTAAAGGGATGGGAAACATTCAGTACTTC
V: TRBV7-2; D: .; J: TRBJ2-1; size: .; CDR3: CASSSSTLSSYNEQFF; DNA: TGTGCCAGCAGCTCCTCCACCCTCTCCTCCTACAATGAGCAGTTCTTC
V: TRBV14; D: .; J: TRBJ1-3; size: .; CDR3: CASSPGHSGNTIYF; DNA: TGTGCCAGCAGTCCGGGCCACTCTGGAAACACCATATATTTT
V: TRBV18; D: .; J: TRBJ1-1; size: .; CDR3: CASSPMGTEAFF; DNA: TGTGCCAGCTCCCCCATGGGGACTGAAGCTTTCTTT
V: TRBV15; D: .; J: TRBJ2-1; size: .; CDR3: CATKEYNEQFF; DNA: TGTGCCACTAAAGAGTACAATGAGCAGTTCTTC
V: TRBV5-8; D: TRBD1; J: TRBJ1-4; size: once; CDR3: CASSPWTGLGEKLFF; DNA: TGTGCCAGCAGCCCGTGGACAGGGTTAGGTGAAAAACTGTTTTTT
V: TRBV18; D: .; J: TRBJ2-1; size: .; CDR3: CASSPPSGSYNEQFF; DNA: TGTGCCAGCTCACCACCTAGCGGATCCTACAATGAGCAGTTCTTC
V: TRBV9; D: .; J: TRBJ1-2; size: .; CDR3: CASSKQDSHYGYTF; DNA: TGTGCCAGCAGCAAACAAGACTCTCACTATGGCTACACCTTC
V: TRBV29-1; D: TRBD1; J: TRBJ1-2; size: .; CDR3: CSVAGTAFNYGYTF; DNA: TGCAGCGTAGCCGGGACAGCGTTTAACTATGGCTACACCTTC
V: TRBV19; D: .; J: TRBJ1-3; size: .; CDR3: CASSIGGLGNTIYF; DNA: TGTGCCAGTAGTATAGGAGGGCTCGGAAACACCATATATTTT
V: TRBV15; D: .; J: TRBJ1-1; size: once; CDR3: CATHRTPNTEAFF; DNA: TGTGCCACCCATCGGACACCGAACACTGAAGCTTTCTTT
V: TRBV5-1; D: .; J: TRBJ2-2; size: .; CDR3: CASSLPSASNTGELFF; DNA: TGCGCCAGCAGCTTGCCTAGCGCGTCCAACACCGGGGAGCTGTTTTTT
V: TRBV18; D: .; J: TRBJ1-5; size: .; CDR3: CASSPPGYSNQPQHF; DNA: TGTGCCAGCTCACCCCCCGGTTATAGCAATCAGCCCCAGCATTTT
V: TRBV18; D: .; J: TRBJ1-5; size: .; CDR3: CASSLSKAGGIQPQHF; DNA: TGTGCCAGCTCACTGTCGAAGGCGGGGGGCATCCAGCCCCAGCATTTT
V: TRBV20-1; D: TRBD2; J: TRBJ2-1; size: .; CDR3: CSASGSGGRSNEQFF; DNA: TGCAGTGCTAGTGGTTCGGGGGGGCGTAGCAATGAGCAGTTCTTC
V: TRBV2; D: .; J: TRBJ1-3; size: .; CDR3: CASSQGTGNTIYF; DNA: TGTGCCAGCAGTCAGGGAACTGGAAACACCATATATTTT
V: TRBV2; D: .; J: TRBJ2-3; size: .; CDR3: CASSADSPNTQYF; DNA: TGTGCCAGCAGTGCGGATAGCCCCAATACGCAGTATTTT
V: TRBV6-1; D: TRBD1; J: TRBJ1-2; size: few; CDR3: CASSETGGNYGYTF; DNA: TGTGCCAGCAGTGAGACAGGGGGCAACTATGGCTACACCTTC
V: TRBV24-1; D: .; J: TRBJ1-2; size: .; CDR3: CATSDGSQSYGYTF; DNA: TGTGCCACCAGTGATGGGAGCCAGAGCTATGGCTACACCTTC
V: TRBV5-4; D: .; J: TRBJ2-7; size: .; CDR3: CASSRRGVSYEQYF; DNA: TGTGCCAGCAGCCGACGGGGAGTCTCCTACGAGCAGTACTTC
V: TRBV18; D: .; J: TRBJ2-1; size: .; CDR3: CASSPQRANEQFF; DNA: TGTGCCAGCTCACCACAGAGGGCGAATGAGCAGTTCTTC
V: TRBV5-1; D: .; J: TRBJ2-3; size: .; CDR3: CASTETYSGTQYF; DNA: TGCGCCAGCACCGAGACATACTCAGGGACGCAGTATTTT
V: TRBV3-1/TRBV3-2; D: .; J: TRBJ1-2; size: once; CDR3: CASSPGFHGYTF; DNA: TGTGCCAGCAGCCCGGGGTTCCATGGCTACACCTTC